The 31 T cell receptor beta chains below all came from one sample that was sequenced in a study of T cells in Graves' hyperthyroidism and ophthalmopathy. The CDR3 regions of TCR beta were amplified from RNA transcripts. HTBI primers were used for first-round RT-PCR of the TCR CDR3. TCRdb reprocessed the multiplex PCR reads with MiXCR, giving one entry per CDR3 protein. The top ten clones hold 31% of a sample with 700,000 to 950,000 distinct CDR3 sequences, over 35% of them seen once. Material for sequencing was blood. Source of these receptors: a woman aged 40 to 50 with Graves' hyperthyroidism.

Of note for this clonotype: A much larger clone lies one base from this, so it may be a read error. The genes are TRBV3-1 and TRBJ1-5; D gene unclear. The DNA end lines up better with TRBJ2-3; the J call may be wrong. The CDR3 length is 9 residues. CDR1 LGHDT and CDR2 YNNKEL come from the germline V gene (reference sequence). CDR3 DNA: TGTGCCAGCAGCCAACCCCAGTATTTT. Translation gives CASSQPQYF.

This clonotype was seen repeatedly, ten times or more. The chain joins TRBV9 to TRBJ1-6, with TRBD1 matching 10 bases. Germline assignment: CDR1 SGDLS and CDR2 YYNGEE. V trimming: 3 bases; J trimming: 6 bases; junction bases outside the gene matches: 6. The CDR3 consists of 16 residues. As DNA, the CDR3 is TGTGCCAGCAGCGCCTCAGACAGGGGGCTTAATTCACCCCTCCACTTT. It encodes CASSASDRGLNSPLHF.

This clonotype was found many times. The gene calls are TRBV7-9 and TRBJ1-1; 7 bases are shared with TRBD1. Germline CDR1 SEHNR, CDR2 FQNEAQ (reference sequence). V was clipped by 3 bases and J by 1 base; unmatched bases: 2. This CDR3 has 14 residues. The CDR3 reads CASSFRQGNTEAFF. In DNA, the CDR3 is TGTGCCAGCAGCTTTCGACAGGGGAACACTGAAGCTTTCTTT.

The CDR3, as DNA: TGCGCCAGCAGGGCCAGGGGGAAAAGTGGCTACACCTTC. Protein product: CASRARGKSGYTF. The V and J genes are TRBV10-2 and TRBJ1-2; TRBD1 aligns across 7 bases. V lost 6 bases and J lost 7; bases outside the gene matches: 8. CDR1 and CDR2 from the germline V gene are WSHSY and SAAADI. The CDR3 runs 13 residues.

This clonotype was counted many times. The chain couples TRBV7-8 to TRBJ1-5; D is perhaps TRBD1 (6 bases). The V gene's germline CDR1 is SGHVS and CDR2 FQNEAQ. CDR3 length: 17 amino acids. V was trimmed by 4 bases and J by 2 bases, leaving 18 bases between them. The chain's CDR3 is CASSSGTRTYGNQPQHF. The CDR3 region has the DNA TGTGCCAGCAGCTCAGGGACAAGGACCTATGGCAATCAGCCCCAGCATTTT. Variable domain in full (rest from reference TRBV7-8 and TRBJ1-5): GAGVSQSPRYKVAKRGQDVALRCDPISGHVSLFWYQQALGQGPEFLTYFQNEAQLDKSGLPSDRFFAERPEGSVSTLKIQRTQQEDSAVYLCASSSGTRTYGNQPQHFGDGTRLSIL.

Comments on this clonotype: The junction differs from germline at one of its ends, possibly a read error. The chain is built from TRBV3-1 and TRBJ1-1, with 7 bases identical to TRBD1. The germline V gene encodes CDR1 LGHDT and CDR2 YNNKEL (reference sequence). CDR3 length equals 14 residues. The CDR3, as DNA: TGTGCCAGCAGCCAAGACGGCAGGGGGTTTGAAGCTTCCTTT. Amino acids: CASSQDGRGFEASF.

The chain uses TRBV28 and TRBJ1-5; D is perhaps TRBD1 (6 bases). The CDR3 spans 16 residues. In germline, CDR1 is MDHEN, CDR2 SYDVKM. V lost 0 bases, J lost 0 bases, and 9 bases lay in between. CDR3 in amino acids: CASSLWTGDSNQPQHF. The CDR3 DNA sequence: TGTGCCAGCAGTTTATGGACAGGTGATAGCAATCAGCCCCAGCATTTT.

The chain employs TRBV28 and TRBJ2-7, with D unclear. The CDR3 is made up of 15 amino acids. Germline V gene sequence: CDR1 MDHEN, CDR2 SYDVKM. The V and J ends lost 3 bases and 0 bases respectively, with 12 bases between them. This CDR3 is CASSLGSDNSYEQYF. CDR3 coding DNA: TGTGCCAGCAGTTTGGGTTCAGACAACTCCTACGAGCAGTACTTC.

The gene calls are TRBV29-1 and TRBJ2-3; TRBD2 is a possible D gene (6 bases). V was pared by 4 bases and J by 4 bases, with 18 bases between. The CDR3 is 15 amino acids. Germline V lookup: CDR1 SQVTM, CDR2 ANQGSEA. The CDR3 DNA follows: TGCAGCGTTGTGTTGACTAGTCCCCGCCCAGATACGCAGTATTTT. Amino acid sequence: CSVVLTSPRPDTQYF.

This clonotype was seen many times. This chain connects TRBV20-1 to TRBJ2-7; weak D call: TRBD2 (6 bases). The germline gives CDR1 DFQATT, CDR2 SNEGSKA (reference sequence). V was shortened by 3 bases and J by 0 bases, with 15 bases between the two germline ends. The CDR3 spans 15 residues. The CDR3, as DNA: TGCAGTGCTAGGAGGACGGGGAGGAGCTCCTACGAGCAGTACTTC. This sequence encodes CSARRTGRSSYEQYF.

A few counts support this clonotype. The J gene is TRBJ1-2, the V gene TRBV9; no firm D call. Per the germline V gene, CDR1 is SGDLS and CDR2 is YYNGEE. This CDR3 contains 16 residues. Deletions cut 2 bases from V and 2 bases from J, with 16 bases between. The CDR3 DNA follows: TGTGCCAGCAGCGTCTTAAGGGCATGGCTAAACTATGGCTACACCTTC. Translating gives CASSVLRAWLNYGYTF.

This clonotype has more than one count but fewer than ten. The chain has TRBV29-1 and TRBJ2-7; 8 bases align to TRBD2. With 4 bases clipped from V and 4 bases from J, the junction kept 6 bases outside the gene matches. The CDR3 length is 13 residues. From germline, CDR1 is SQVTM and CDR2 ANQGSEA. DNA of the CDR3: TGCAGCGTTGCCTTACGGGAGGGTTACGAGCAGTACTTC. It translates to CSVALREGYEQYF.

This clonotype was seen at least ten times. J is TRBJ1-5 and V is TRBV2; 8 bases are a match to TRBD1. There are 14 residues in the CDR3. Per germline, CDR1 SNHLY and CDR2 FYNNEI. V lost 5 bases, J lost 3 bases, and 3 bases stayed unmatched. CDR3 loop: CASSSQGDNQPQHF. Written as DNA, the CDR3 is TGTGCCAGCAGTTCACAGGGGGACAATCAGCCCCAGCATTTT.

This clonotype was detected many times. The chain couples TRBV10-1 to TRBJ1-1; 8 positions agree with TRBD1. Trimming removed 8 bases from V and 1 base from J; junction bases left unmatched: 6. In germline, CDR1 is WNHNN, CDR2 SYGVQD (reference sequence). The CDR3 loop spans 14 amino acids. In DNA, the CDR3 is TGCGCCAGCGGAAAGGGGACAGGGAACACTGAAGCTTTCTTT. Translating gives CASGKGTGNTEAFF.

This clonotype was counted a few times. The CDR3 region is CASSLTGQNLYGYTF. The CDR3, as DNA: TGTGCCAGCAGTTTAACAGGCCAAAATCTCTATGGCTACACCTTC. The chain uses TRBV12-3 or TRBV12-4 and TRBJ1-2; D might be TRBD1 (5 bases). Trimming stripped 2 bases from V and 4 bases from J, with 14 bases between. The CDR3 spans 15 residues.

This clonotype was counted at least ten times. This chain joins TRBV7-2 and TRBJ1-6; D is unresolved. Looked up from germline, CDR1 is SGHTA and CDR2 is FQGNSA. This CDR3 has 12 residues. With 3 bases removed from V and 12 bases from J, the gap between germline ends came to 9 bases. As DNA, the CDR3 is TGTGCCAGCAGCTTGGGTCTACAACCCCTCCACTTT. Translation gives CASSLGLQPLHF.

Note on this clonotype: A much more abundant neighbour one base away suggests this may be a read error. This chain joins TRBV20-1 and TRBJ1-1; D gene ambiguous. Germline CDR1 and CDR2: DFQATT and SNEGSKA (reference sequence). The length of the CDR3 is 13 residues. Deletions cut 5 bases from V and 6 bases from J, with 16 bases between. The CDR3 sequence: CSALKGSNPEAFF. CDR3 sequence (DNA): TGCAGTGCTCTGAAGGGCAGCAACCCTGAAGCTTTCTTT.

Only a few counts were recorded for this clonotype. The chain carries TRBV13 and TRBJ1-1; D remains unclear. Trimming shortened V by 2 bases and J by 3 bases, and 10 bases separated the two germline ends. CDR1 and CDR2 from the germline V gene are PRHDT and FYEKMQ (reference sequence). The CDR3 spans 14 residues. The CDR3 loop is CASSLQEFHTEAFF. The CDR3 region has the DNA TGTGCCAGCAGCTTACAGGAGTTTCACACTGAAGCTTTCTTT.

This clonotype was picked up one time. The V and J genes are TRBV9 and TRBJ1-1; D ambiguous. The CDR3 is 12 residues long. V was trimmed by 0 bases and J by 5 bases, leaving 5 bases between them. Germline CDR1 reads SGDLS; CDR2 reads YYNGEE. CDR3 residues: CASSVVYTEAFF. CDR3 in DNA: TGTGCCAGCAGCGTAGTGTATACTGAAGCTTTCTTT.

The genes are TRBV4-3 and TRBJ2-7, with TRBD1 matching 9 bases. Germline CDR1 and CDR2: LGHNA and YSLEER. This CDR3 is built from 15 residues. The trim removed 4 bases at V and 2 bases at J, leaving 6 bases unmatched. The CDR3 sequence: CASSPGTGITYEQYF. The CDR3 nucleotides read TGCGCCAGCAGCCCGGGGACAGGGATCACCTACGAGCAGTACTTC.

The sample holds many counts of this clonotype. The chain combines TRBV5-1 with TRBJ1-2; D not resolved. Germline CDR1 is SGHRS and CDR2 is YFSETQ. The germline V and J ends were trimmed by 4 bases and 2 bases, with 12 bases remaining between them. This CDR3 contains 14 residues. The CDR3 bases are TGCGCCAGCAGCGAGTTGGACTCAAACTATGGCTACACCTTC. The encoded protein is CASSELDSNYGYTF.

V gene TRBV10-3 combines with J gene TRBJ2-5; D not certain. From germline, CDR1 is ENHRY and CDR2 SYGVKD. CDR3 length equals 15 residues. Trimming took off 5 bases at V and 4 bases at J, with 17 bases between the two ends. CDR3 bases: TGTGCCATCAGTCAGACTCAGTCCTCATCAGAGACCCAGTACTTC. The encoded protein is CAISQTQSSSETQYF.

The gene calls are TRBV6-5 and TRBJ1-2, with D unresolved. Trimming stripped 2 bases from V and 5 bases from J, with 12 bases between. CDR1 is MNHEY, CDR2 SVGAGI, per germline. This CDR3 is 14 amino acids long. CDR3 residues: CASSYNILEYGYTF. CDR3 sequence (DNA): TGTGCCAGCAGTTACAACATATTGGAGTATGGCTACACCTTC.

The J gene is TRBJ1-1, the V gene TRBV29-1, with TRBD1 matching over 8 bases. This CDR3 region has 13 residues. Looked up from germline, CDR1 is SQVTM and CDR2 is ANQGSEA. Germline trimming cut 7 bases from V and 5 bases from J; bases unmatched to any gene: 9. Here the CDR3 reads CSDDRGGGTEAFF. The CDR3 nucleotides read TGCAGCGATGACAGGGGAGGGGGAACTGAAGCTTTCTTT.

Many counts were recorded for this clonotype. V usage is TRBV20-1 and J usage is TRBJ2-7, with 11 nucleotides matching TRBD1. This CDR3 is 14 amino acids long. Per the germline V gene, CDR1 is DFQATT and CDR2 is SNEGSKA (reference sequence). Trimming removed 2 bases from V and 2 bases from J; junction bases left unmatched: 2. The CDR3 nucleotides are TGCAGTGCTAGACGGGACAGGGGGACCTACGAGCAGTACTTC. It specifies CSARRDRGTYEQYF.

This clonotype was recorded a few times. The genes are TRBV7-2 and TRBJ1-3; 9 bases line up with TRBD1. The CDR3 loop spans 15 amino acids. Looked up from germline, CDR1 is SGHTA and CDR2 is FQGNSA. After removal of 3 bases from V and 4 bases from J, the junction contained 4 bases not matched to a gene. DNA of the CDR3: TGTGCCAGCAGCTTCTACAGGGGGCAGGGAAACACCATATATTTT. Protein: CASSFYRGQGNTIYF.

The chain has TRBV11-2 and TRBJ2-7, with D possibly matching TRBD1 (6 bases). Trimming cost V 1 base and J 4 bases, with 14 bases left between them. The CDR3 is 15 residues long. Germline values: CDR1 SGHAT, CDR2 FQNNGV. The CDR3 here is CASSLVVQGLYEQYF. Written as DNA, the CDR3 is TGTGCCAGCAGCTTAGTTGTCCAGGGGCTATACGAGCAGTACTTC.

The CDR3 coding sequence is TGTGCCAGCAGCCAAGTCGTTGGGGATTCACCCCTCCACTTT. It is translated as CASSQVVGDSPLHF. The rearrangement joins TRBV14 to TRBJ1-6; D is ambiguous. Germline CDR1 and CDR2: SGHDN and FVKESK. This CDR3 has 14 amino acids. V lost 1 base and J 8 bases, leaving 9 bases between the germline ends.

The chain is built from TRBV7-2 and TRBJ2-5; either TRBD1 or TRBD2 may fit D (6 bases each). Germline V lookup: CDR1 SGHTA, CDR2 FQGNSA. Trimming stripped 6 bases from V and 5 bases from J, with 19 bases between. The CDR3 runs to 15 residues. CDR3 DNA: TGTGCCAGCAGTTTCTTGGAGGGGGGCAGGGAGACCCAGTACTTC. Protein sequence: CASSFLEGGRETQYF.

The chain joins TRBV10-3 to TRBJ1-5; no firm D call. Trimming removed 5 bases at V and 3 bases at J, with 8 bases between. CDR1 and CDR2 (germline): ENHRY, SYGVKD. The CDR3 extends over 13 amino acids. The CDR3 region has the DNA TGTGCCATCAGTTCTTGGTTCAATCAGCCCCAGCATTTT. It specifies CAISSWFNQPQHF.

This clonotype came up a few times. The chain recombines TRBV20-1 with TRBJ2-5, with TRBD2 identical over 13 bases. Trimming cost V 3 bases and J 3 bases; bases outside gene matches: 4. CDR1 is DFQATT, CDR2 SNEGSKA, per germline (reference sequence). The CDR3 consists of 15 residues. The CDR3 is CSASGGLAGKETQYF. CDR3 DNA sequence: TGCAGTGCTAGTGGGGGACTAGCGGGGAAAGAGACCCAGTACTTC.